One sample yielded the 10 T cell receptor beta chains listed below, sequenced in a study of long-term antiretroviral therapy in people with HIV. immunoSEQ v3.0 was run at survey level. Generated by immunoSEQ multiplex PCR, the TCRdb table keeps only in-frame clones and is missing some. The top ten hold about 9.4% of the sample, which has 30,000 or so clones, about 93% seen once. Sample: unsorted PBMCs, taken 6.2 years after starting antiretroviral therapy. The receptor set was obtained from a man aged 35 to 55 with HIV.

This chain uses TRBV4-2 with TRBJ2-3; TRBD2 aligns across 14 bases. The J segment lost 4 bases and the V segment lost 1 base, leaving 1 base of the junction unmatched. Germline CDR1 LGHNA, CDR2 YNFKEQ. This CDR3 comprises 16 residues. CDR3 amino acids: CASSQGLAGGPDTQYF. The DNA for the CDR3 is TGTGCCAGCAGCCAAGGACTAGCGGGAGGGCCAGATACGCAGTATTTT.

CDR3 bases: TGTGCCTCCCAGGACTCCAAGGGGGAGACCCAGTACTTC. It codes for CASQDSKGETQYF. The V call is TRBV10-3, the J call TRBJ2-5; tentatively, D is TRBD1 or TRBD2 (5 bases each). This CDR3 is 13 amino acids long. Germline V gene lookup returns CDR1 ENHRY and CDR2 SYGVKD. V dropped 11 bases and J dropped 5 bases, with 18 bases sitting between them.

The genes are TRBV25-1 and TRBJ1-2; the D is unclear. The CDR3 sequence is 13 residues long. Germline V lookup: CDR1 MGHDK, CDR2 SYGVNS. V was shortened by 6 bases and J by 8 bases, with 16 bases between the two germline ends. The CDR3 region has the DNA TGTGCCAGCAGCAAAGGACTGCACGAGGGCTACACCTTC. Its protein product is CASSKGLHEGYTF.

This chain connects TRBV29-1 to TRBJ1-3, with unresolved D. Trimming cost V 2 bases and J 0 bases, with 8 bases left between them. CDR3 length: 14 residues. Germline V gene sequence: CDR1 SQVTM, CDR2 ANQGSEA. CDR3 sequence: CSVERADSGNTIYF. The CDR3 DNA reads TGCAGCGTTGAACGGGCAGACTCTGGAAACACCATATATTTT.

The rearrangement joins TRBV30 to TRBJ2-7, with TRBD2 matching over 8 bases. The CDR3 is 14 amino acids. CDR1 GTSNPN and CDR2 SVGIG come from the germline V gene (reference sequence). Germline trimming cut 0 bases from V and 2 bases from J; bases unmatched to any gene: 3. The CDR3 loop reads CAWSVGAGAYEQYF. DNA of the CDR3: TGTGCCTGGAGTGTAGGAGCGGGGGCCTACGAGCAGTACTTC.

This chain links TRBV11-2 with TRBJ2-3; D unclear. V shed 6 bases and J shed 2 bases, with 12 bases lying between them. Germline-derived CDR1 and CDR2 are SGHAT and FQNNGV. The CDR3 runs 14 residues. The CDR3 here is CASSEQLHTDTQYF. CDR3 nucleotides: TGTGCCAGCAGTGAACAGCTCCACACAGATACGCAGTATTTT. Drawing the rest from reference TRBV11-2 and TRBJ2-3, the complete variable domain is EAGVAQSPRYKIIEKRQSVAFWCNPISGHATLYWYQQILGQGPKLLIQFQNNGVVDDSQLPKDRFSAERLKGVDSTLKIQPAKLEDSAVYLCASSEQLHTDTQYFGPGTRLTVL.

As DNA, the CDR3 is TGCAGCGTTGGGAGGGGAGCAACTAATGAAAAACTGTTTTTT. This sequence encodes CSVGRGATNEKLFF. V gene TRBV29-1 combines with J gene TRBJ1-4, with TRBD1 as a possible D gene (5 bases). This CDR3 spans 14 amino acids. Trimming cost V 4 bases and J 0 bases, with 9 bases left between them. Looked up from germline, CDR1 is SQVTM and CDR2 is ANQGSEA.

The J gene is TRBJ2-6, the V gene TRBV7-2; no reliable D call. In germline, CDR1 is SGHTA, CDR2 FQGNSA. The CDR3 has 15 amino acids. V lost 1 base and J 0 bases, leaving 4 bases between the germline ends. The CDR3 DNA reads TGTGCCAGCAGCTTAGACAGCTCTGGGGCCAACGTCCTGACTTTC. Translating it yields CASSLDSSGANVLTF.

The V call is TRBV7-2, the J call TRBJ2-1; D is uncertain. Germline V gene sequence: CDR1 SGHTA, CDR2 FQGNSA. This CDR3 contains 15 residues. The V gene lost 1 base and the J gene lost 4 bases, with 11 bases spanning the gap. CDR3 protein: CASSLDPSVYNEQFF. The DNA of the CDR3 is TGTGCCAGCAGCTTAGACCCTTCAGTATACAATGAGCAGTTCTTC.

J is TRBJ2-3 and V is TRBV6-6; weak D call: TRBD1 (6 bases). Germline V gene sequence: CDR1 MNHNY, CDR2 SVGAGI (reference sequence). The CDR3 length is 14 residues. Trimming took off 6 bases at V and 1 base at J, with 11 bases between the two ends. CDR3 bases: TGTGCCAGCAGACATGAGGGGGGCACAGATACGCAGTATTTT. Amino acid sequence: CASRHEGGTDTQYF.